A single sample is the source of the 5 T cell receptor beta chains below, sequenced in a study of regulatory T cells in long-lasting Graves disease. Construction of the TCR beta libraries employed iRepertoire HTBI primers in conjunction with Arm-PCR of CDR3 regions. MiXCR, applied by TCRdb to the multiplex PCR reads, yields one record per CDR3 protein. The profile shows approximately 400,000 distinct CDR3 sequences, approximately 25% of them singletons. Time point of the sample: persistent/refractory GD, antithyroid drugs over 5 years with positive TRAb. The authors made the TCR library using RNA they extracted from PBMCs. Sequencing used peripheral blood mononuclear cells (PBMCs), obtained when the disease was refractory, from a patient treated with antithyroid drugs. The receptors derive from a woman aged 40 to 50 with Graves disease.

In its sample, this clonotype was seen a few times. The chain couples TRBV29-1 to TRBJ2-2; D not certain. There are 11 residues in the CDR3. V shed 7 bases and J shed 5 bases, with 8 bases lying between them. Germline CDR1 reads SQVTM; CDR2 reads ANQGSEA. CDR3 in DNA: TGCAGCGGAGCTGGTACCGGGGAGCTGTTTTTT. Its translation: CSGAGTGELFF.

The chain employs TRBV12-3 or TRBV12-4 and TRBJ1-2; weak D call: TRBD1 (5 bases). Trimming removed 5 bases from V and 4 bases from J, with 14 bases in between. The CDR3 is 14 amino acids. The CDR3 coding sequence is TGTGCCAGCAGTCTACAGGAGGCGGGCTATGGCTACACCTTC. This gives the protein CASSLQEAGYGYTF.

This clonotype has ten or more counts. This chain uses TRBV28 with TRBJ1-1; the D is unclear. Trimming took 6 bases from V and 1 from J, leaving 9 bases between them. CDR3 length: 13 amino acids. From germline, CDR1 is MDHEN and CDR2 SYDVKM. The CDR3 nucleotides are TGTGCCAGCAGGTGGGGTAGGAACACTGAAGCTTTCTTT. This translates into CASRWGRNTEAFF.

This clonotype came up a few times. This chain connects TRBV30 to TRBJ1-3; D is possibly TRBD1 (6 bases). The germline gives CDR1 GTSNPN, CDR2 SVGIG (reference sequence). The CDR3 is 13 residues long. The CDR3 is CAGQGFSGNTIYF. The CDR3, as DNA: TGTGCGGGGCAGGGGTTCTCTGGAAACACCATATATTTT.

The sample holds a few counts of this clonotype. The J gene is TRBJ2-2, the V gene TRBV9; the D is unclear. Germline lookup yields CDR1 SGDLS and CDR2 YYNGEE. The germline V and J ends were trimmed by 1 base and 7 bases, with 5 bases remaining between them. The CDR3 has 12 amino acids. CDR3 in amino acids: CASSVIGGELFF. DNA of the CDR3: TGTGCCAGCAGCGTAATAGGCGGGGAGCTGTTTTTT.